These 32 T cell receptor beta chains were all obtained from the same sample, sequenced in a study of shared clonotypes between healthy human individuals (TCRdb year 2020). Receptor amplification or capture employed the immunoSEQ multiplex PCR assay. TCRdb holds this immuneACCESS table with in-frame rearrangements only. Some clones are missing; in checked studies, unresolved V genes explain under half, and the rest has no known cause. The sample table contains some 2,500,000 clones; only one count was recorded for approximately 93% of them. Together, the top ten hold about 0.38% of the sample. Specimen: naive CD4+ T cells from PBMCs. The sample's cell subset or site label is to be understood as: CD45RA+ positively selected. These receptors came from a man younger than 35 in good health. Some clones in this sample may be carry-over from other donors' samples.

The chain employs TRBV28 and TRBJ1-1; D perhaps matches TRBD1 (5 bases). This CDR3 spans 14 amino acids. Germline values: CDR1 MDHEN, CDR2 SYDVKM. Trimming removed 11 bases at V and 4 bases at J, with 20 bases between. CDR3 region: CASNPTGPGTEAFF. The CDR3 bases are TGTGCCTCAAACCCCACGGGGCCCGGCACTGAAGCTTTCTTT.

The chain recombines TRBV15 with TRBJ2-7; 7 nucleotides line up with TRBD1. Germline assignment: CDR1 LNHNV and CDR2 YYDKDF (reference sequence). V gave up 4 bases and J gave up 3 bases; unmatched junction bases: 9. CDR3 length: 15 residues. The CDR3 reads CATSTQGRGIYEQYF. In nucleotides, the CDR3 is TGTGCCACCAGCACCCAGGGCAGGGGGATCTACGAGCAGTACTTC. Full variable domain (rest looked up from reference TRBV15 and TRBJ2-7): DAMVIQNPRYQVTQFGKPVTLSCSQTLNHNVMYWYQQKSSQAPKLLFHYYDKDFNNEADTPDNFQSRRPNTSFCFLDIRSPGLGDTAMYLCATSTQGRGIYEQYFGPGTRLTVT.

The chain couples TRBV15 to TRBJ2-7; weak D call: TRBD1 (9 bases). This CDR3 region has 15 residues. The germline V gene encodes CDR1 LNHNV and CDR2 YYDKDF (reference sequence). V lost 3 bases and J lost 2, with 14 bases in between. The CDR3 DNA reads as TGTGCCACCAGCAGGGACAGGGGACTAGCCTACGAGCAGTACTTC. This encodes CATSRDRGLAYEQYF.

This clone was recorded a few times. The chain has TRBV10-3 and TRBJ1-1; 8 bases align to TRBD1. Germline CDR1 ENHRY, CDR2 SYGVKD. V was pared by 6 bases and J by 4 bases, with 4 bases of the junction left unmatched. The CDR3 loop spans 13 amino acids. This CDR3 is CAIRLQGGTEAFF. The CDR3 DNA sequence: TGTGCCATCAGGTTACAGGGGGGCACTGAAGCTTTCTTT.

The CDR3 is CASSVYGRSSYNEQFF. CDR3 nucleotide sequence: TGTGCCAGCAGCGTTTACGGGCGAAGCTCCTACAATGAGCAGTTCTTC. V is TRBV9 and J is TRBJ2-1, with unresolved D. The CDR3 consists of 16 residues. Germline V gene sequence: CDR1 SGDLS, CDR2 YYNGEE. The ends were cut back, 2 bases at V and 0 bases at J, with 12 bases in the middle.

This chain connects TRBV7-2 to TRBJ1-5; D is undetermined. Trimming took off 5 bases at V and 3 bases at J, with 11 bases between the two ends. CDR3 size: 14 residues. Germline V lookup: CDR1 SGHTA, CDR2 FQGNSA. The CDR3 reads CASSPTGYNQPQHF. The CDR3 DNA is TGTGCCAGCAGCCCCACGGGGTACAATCAGCCCCAGCATTTT.

This clone has a single count. The chain links TRBV5-5 to TRBJ2-7; D is undetermined. CDR1 and CDR2 from the germline V gene are SGHKS and YYEKEE (reference sequence). The CDR3 contains 14 residues. V lost 3 bases to trimming and J lost 2 bases, with 12 bases between them. This CDR3 is CASSSHMMPYEQYF. CDR3 bases: TGTGCCAGCAGCTCCCACATGATGCCCTACGAGCAGTACTTC.

V is TRBV7-2 and J is TRBJ2-1; 9 nucleotides align to TRBD2. The CDR3 contains 14 residues. J lost 8 bases, V lost 1 base, and 3 bases had no gene match. The germline gives CDR1 SGHTA, CDR2 FQGNSA. The CDR3 DNA reads as TGTGCCAGCAGCTTAGAACTAGCGGGTGATGAGCAGTTCTTC. This codes for CASSLELAGDEQFF.

As to this clone: This CDR3 is also generated by other DNA sequences in the sample. The chain couples TRBV5-1 to TRBJ2-1, with TRBD2 matching over 7 bases. The CDR3 has 16 residues. Per germline, CDR1 SGHRS and CDR2 YFSETQ. The V and J ends lost 0 bases and 0 bases, in that order; junction bases with no gene match: 3. The CDR3, as DNA: TGCGCCAGCAGCTTGGGTCGCGGGAGCTCCTACAATGAGCAGTTCTTC. This gives the protein CASSLGRGSSYNEQFF.

This sequence joins TRBV7-2 and TRBJ2-3, with TRBD2 matching 7 bases. This CDR3 contains 15 residues. Trimming removed 0 bases from V and 4 bases from J; junction bases left unmatched: 4. The germline V gene encodes CDR1 SGHTA and CDR2 FQGNSA. The CDR3 sequence: CASSLAGGSPDTQYF. The CDR3 DNA is TGTGCCAGCAGCTTAGCGGGCGGGAGCCCAGATACGCAGTATTTT.

Points on this clone: Other DNA sequences from this sample encode an identical CDR3 as well. The J gene is TRBJ2-5, the V gene TRBV7-2, with 9 bases that match TRBD1. The CDR3 has 14 residues. The junction had 3 bases not matched to a gene; V was cut back by 5 bases and J by 2 bases. CDR1 and CDR2 from the germline V gene are SGHTA and FQGNSA. In nucleotides, the CDR3 is TGTGCCAGCAGCCTTGGACAGGGGCAAGAGACCCAGTACTTC. Translated, it gives CASSLGQGQETQYF.

The chain links TRBV7-3 to TRBJ2-5; D possibly corresponds to TRBD2 (5 bases). Trimming pared 5 bases from V and 6 bases from J, leaving 13 bases between. This CDR3 has 13 amino acids. Germline CDR1 SGHTA, CDR2 FQGTGA. CDR3 amino acids: CASSGDGEKTQYF. The CDR3 DNA sequence: TGTGCCAGCAGCGGTGATGGGGAGAAGACCCAGTACTTC.

The chain recombines TRBV7-2 with TRBJ1-5; 7 bases are a match to TRBD1. The V segment lost 1 base and the J segment 1 base; nucleotides outside the gene matches: 13. There are 19 residues in the CDR3. From germline, CDR1 is SGHTA and CDR2 FQGNSA. The CDR3, as DNA: TGTGCCAGCAGCTTAGAAACAGGGGTAGGAAGACTAAGCAATCAGCCCCAGCATTTT. This codes for CASSLETGVGRLSNQPQHF.

With respect to this clone: In the same sample, other DNA sequences code for this CDR3. V and J are TRBV7-3 and TRBJ1-1; D not certain. The CDR3 loop spans 14 amino acids. V lost 0 bases, J lost 2 bases, and 7 bases lay in between. The V gene's germline CDR1 is SGHTA and CDR2 FQGTGA. The CDR3 region is CASSLTGPNTEAFF. The CDR3 DNA is TGTGCCAGCAGCTTAACTGGACCAAACACTGAAGCTTTCTTT.

V gene TRBV9 combines with J gene TRBJ2-2; TRBD2 matches 10 bases. Germline V gene data show CDR1 as SGDLS and CDR2 as YYNGEE. The CDR3 spans 16 residues. The J segment lost 2 bases and the V segment lost 0 bases, leaving 1 base of the junction unmatched. DNA of the CDR3: TGTGCCAGCAGCGTAGCTAGCGGGAGCAACACCGGGGAGCTGTTTTTT. It encodes CASSVASGSNTGELFF. The full variable domain, in which reference TRBV9 and TRBJ2-2 provide the parts outside the CDR3, is DSGVTQTPKHLITATGQRVTLRCSPRSGDLSVYWYQQSLDQGLQFLIQYYNGEERAKGNILERFSAQQFPDLHSELNLSSLELGDSALYFCASSVASGSNTGELFFGEGSRLTVL.

This chain links TRBV10-1 with TRBJ2-7; the D is unclear. CDR1 is WNHNN and CDR2 is SYGVQD in the germline V gene (reference sequence). Trimming took 4 bases from V and 4 from J, leaving 11 bases between them. The CDR3 runs to 13 residues. CDR3 region: CASSVRVEYEQYF. CDR3 coding DNA: TGCGCCAGCAGTGTTAGGGTAGAATACGAGCAGTACTTC.

The CDR3 protein is CASSREGTSLGEQYF. DNA for the CDR3: TGTGCCAGCAGTCGCGAGGGGACAAGTCTGGGCGAGCAGTACTTC. The V gene is TRBV2, the J gene TRBJ2-7, with D possibly TRBD1 on 6 matching bases. From germline, CDR1 is SNHLY and CDR2 FYNNEI. The germline V and J ends were trimmed by 5 bases and 6 bases, with 20 bases remaining between them. The CDR3 covers 15 residues.

CDR3 in amino acids: CASSQGLAGGHEQFF. The CDR3 coding sequence is TGTGCCAGCAGCCAAGGACTAGCAGGTGGCCATGAGCAGTTCTTC. This chain joins TRBV4-2 and TRBJ2-1; 7 nucleotides line up with TRBD2. V dropped 1 base and J dropped 8; count of bases not matched to a gene: 8. This CDR3 is 15 amino acids long. Germline assignment: CDR1 LGHNA and CDR2 YNFKEQ.

The rearrangement uses TRBV12-5 and TRBJ1-2, with 7 bases fitting TRBD1. Germline CDR1 reads LGHNT; CDR2 reads FRNRAP. V lost 5 bases, J lost 5 bases, and 8 bases stayed unmatched. The CDR3 totals 14 residues. The CDR3 nucleotides are TGTGCTAGTGGTGTCGAGGGGGCGGGTTATGGCTACACCTTC. This codes for CASGVEGAGYGYTF.

The CDR3 is CASSLALSGAGWEQYF. Written as DNA, the CDR3 is TGTGCCAGCTCACTCGCATTGTCGGGGGCTGGGTGGGAGCAGTACTTC. V is TRBV18 and J is TRBJ2-7; D assignment may be TRBD1 or TRBD2 (6 bases each). Trimming stripped 4 bases from V and 7 bases from J, with 23 bases between. This CDR3 spans 16 amino acids. CDR1 and CDR2 (germline): KGHSH, LQKENI.

The chain joins TRBV5-4 to TRBJ1-2; 9 bases line up with TRBD1. This CDR3 comprises 16 residues. CDR1 and CDR2 (germline): SGHNT, YYREEE (reference sequence). The junction had 12 bases not matched to a gene; V was cut back by 2 bases and J by 7 bases. CDR3: CASSFLQGAGLIGYTF. CDR3 nucleotides: TGTGCCAGCAGCTTTTTACAGGGGGCTGGTTTGATTGGCTACACCTTC.

This clone was seen only once. The gene calls are TRBV15 and TRBJ2-7; no clear D gene. V lost 0 bases and J lost 6, with 12 bases in between. CDR1 and CDR2 from the germline V gene are LNHNV and YYDKDF (reference sequence). CDR3 length equals 14 residues. The CDR3 DNA reads TGTGCCACCAGCAGAGATCCGAGCCTTCGCGAGCAGTACTTC. Translation gives CATSRDPSLREQYF.

On this clone itself: Different DNA sequences within this sample yield the same CDR3. V usage is TRBV18 and J usage is TRBJ1-1; D gene uncertain. The CDR3 covers 14 residues. CDR1 and CDR2 from the germline V gene are KGHSH and LQKENI. The V end was cut by 3 bases, the J end by 3 bases, with 11 bases between. The CDR3 DNA is TGTGCCAGCTCACCCCTCGCTAGGGACACTGAAGCTTTCTTT. This codes for CASSPLARDTEAFF.

The chain employs TRBV7-9 and TRBJ2-3, with 7 bases identical to TRBD2. Germline V gene sequence: CDR1 SEHNR, CDR2 FQNEAQ (reference sequence). J lost 1 base, V lost 4 bases, and 8 bases had no gene match. This CDR3 region has 16 residues. This CDR3 is CASSSSRESGTDTQYF. CDR3 DNA: TGTGCCAGCAGCTCCTCGCGGGAGTCGGGCACAGATACGCAGTATTTT.

The chain links TRBV9 to TRBJ2-7; 8 bases agree with TRBD2. CDR1 is SGDLS and CDR2 is YYNGEE in the germline V gene. Unmatched junction bases numbered 3, after V lost 0 bases and J lost 4 bases. The CDR3 has 14 residues. The CDR3, as DNA: TGTGCCAGCAGCGTAGACGGGAGGGATTACGAGCAGTACTTC. This translates into CASSVDGRDYEQYF.

The chain recombines TRBV14 with TRBJ2-3; weak D call: TRBD1 (5 bases). From germline, CDR1 is SGHDN and CDR2 FVKESK. CDR3 length equals 14 residues. Trimming shortened V by 5 bases and J by 2 bases, and 11 bases separated the two germline ends. The CDR3 here is CASSSRQYTDTQYF. The CDR3 DNA follows: TGTGCCAGCAGCTCCCGACAGTACACAGATACGCAGTATTTT.

The rearrangement joins TRBV29-1 to TRBJ1-5; D remains ambiguous. Trimming took off 3 bases at V and 11 bases at J, with 17 bases between the two ends. This CDR3 is built from 13 residues. Looked up from germline, CDR1 is SQVTM and CDR2 is ANQGSEA. The CDR3 coding sequence is TGCAGCGTTGAGTTTGATTCAGGTCGAACCCAGCATTTT. Its translation: CSVEFDSGRTQHF.

V and J are TRBV10-1 and TRBJ1-1; D is unclear. Germline V lookup: CDR1 WNHNN, CDR2 SYGVQD (reference sequence). The V end lost 7 bases, the J end lost 2 bases, and 11 bases lay between the germline ends. The CDR3 is 13 residues long. The DNA for the CDR3 is TGCGCCAGCATCGCCCTTTGTAACACTGAAGCTTTCTTT. Translated: CASIALCNTEAFF.

This sequence joins TRBV5-1 and TRBJ2-1; 11 positions match TRBD1. Germline trimming cut 2 bases from V and 9 bases from J; bases unmatched to any gene: 4. Germline CDR1 is SGHRS and CDR2 is YFSETQ. The CDR3 is 14 amino acids. CDR3 region: CASSFGTGGFEQFF. DNA for the CDR3: TGCGCCAGCAGCTTCGGGACAGGGGGTTTTGAGCAGTTCTTC.

This rearrangement joins TRBV27 to TRBJ2-2, with D possibly TRBD1 on 5 matching bases. The germline V gene has CDR1 MNHEY and CDR2 SMNVEV (reference sequence). The CDR3 contains 14 residues. Trimming removed 8 bases at V and 5 bases at J, with 15 bases between. For the CDR3, the DNA is TGTGCCAGCCAAAGCTCCAGGGCTACCGGGGAGCTGTTTTTT. It translates to CASQSSRATGELFF.

This sequence joins TRBV11-2 and TRBJ2-1; 9 positions agree with TRBD2. Germline V CDR1 and CDR2: SGHAT, FQNNGV. The V and J ends lost 5 bases and 6 bases, in that order; junction bases with no gene match: 14. The CDR3 covers 17 residues. The CDR3 loop reads CASSRWAREGALNEQFF. The DNA of the CDR3 is TGTGCCAGCAGCCGTTGGGCGCGGGAGGGGGCTCTCAATGAGCAGTTCTTC.

Only one count was recorded for this clone. The chain joins TRBV11-2 to TRBJ2-3; 9 bases fit TRBD2. There are 17 residues in the CDR3. Trimming removed 3 bases from V and 5 bases from J; junction bases left unmatched: 12. Germline CDR1 and CDR2: SGHAT and FQNNGV. In DNA, the CDR3 is TGTGCCAGCAGCTTCTCCGCCCTAGCGGGAACGGGAGATACGCAGTATTTT. It specifies CASSFSALAGTGDTQYF.